This T cell receptor (beta chain) is drawn from a study of technical replicates of blood from several donors. The data were produced by immunoSEQ multiplex PCR, yet TCRdb's version contains in-frame clones alone and is incomplete. Here the sample spans about 89,000 clones, over 85% being singletons. CDR3 length equals 15 residues. The germline V gene has CDR1 SGHTA and CDR2 FQGTGA. V lost 2 bases to trimming and J lost 0 bases, with 11 bases between them. This sequence was found in a human donor in good health. The chain is built from TRBV7-3 and TRBJ2-7; D gene ambiguous. The specimen was T cells isolated from PBMCs. The chain's CDR3 is CASSLHSSPSYEQYF. The CDR3 region has the DNA TGTGCCAGCAGCTTACACAGCAGTCCCTCCTACGAGCAGTACTTC.